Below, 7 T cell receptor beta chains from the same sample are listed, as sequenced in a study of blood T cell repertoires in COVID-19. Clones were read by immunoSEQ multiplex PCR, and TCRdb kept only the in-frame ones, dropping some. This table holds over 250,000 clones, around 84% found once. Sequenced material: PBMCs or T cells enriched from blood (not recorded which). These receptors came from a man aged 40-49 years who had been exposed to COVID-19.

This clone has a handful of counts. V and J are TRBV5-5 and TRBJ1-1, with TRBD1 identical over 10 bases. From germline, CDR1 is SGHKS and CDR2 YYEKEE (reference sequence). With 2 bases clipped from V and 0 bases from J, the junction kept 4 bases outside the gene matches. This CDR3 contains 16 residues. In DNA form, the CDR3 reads TGTGCCAGCAGCTTCGGGACAGGGGTAATGAACACTGAAGCTTTCTTT. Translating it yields CASSFGTGVMNTEAFF.

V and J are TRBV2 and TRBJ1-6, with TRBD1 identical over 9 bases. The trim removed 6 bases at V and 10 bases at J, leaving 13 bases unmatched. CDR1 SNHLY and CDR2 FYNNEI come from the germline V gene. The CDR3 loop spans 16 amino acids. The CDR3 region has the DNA TGTGCCAGCAGGGCTTATGGGGGACAGGGTGGATCACCCCTCCACTTT. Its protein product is CASRAYGGQGGSPLHF.

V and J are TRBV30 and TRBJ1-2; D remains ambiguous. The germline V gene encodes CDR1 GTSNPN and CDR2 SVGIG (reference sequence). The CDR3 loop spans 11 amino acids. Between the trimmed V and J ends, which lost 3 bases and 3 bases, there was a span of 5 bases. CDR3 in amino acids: CAWRTDYGYTF. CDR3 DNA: TGTGCCTGGAGAACGGACTATGGCTACACCTTC. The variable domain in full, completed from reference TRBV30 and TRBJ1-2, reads SQTIHQWPATLVQPVGSPLSLECTVEGTSNPNLYWYRQAAGRGLQLLFYSVGIGQISSEVPQNLSASRPQDRQFILSSKKLLLSDSGFYLCAWRTDYGYTFGSGTRLTVV.

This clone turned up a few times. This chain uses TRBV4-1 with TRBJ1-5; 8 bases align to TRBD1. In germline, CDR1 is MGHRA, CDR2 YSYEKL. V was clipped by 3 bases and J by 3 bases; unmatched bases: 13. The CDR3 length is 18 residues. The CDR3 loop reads CASSHIAGGVSYNQPQHF. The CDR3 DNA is TGCGCCAGCAGCCATATCGCAGGGGGCGTTTCGTACAATCAGCCCCAGCATTTT.

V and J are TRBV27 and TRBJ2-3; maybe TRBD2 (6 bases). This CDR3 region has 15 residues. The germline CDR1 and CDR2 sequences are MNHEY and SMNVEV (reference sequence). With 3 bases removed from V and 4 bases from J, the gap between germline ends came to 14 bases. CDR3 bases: TGTGCCAGCAGTTTGAGTGGGACTCCCCCAGATACGCAGTATTTT. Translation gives CASSLSGTPPDTQYF.

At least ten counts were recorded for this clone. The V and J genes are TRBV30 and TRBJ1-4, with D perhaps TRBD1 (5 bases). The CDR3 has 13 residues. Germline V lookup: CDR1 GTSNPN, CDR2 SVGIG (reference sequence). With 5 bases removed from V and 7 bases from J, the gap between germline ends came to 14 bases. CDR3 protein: CAWGGTVGEKLFF. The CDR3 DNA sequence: TGTGCCTGGGGGGGGACTGTAGGTGAAAAACTGTTTTTT.

The CDR3 region is CASGVGNQPQHF. The CDR3 DNA reads TGTGCCTCAGGGGTGGGGAATCAGCCCCAGCATTTT. The rearrangement uses TRBV27 and TRBJ1-5, with a weak D call TRBD1 (6 bases). Germline V gives CDR1 MNHEY, CDR2 SMNVEV (reference sequence). V was clipped by 11 bases and J by 4 bases, with 12 bases between them. The CDR3 sequence is 12 residues long.